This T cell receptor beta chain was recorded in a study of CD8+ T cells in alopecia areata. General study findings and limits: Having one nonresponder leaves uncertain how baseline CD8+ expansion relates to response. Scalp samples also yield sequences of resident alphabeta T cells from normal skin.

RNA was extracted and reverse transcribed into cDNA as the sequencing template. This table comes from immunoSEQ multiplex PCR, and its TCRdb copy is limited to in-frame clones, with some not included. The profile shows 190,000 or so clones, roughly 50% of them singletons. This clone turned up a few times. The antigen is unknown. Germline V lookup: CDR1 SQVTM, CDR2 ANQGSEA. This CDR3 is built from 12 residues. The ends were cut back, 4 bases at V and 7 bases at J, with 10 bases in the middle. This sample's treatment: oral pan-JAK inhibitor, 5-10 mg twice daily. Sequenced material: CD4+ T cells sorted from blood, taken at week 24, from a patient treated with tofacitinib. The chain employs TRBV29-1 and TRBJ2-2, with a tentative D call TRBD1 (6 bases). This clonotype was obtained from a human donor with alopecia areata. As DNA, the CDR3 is TGCAGCGTTGGAAACAGGGACGGGGAGCTGTTTTTT. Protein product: CSVGNRDGELFF.